This T cell receptor beta chain appears in the sequencing data of a study of cytomegalovirus exposure and HLA in healthy donors. Each donor's status was that of a healthy bone marrow donor. Donors had nominal health at sampling but likely had unrecorded immune exposures. Remarks on this clone: Its matching antigen is unknown.

Whole-study results and caveats: Researchers reported that a few CMV-associated chains were confirmed in vitro as CMV antigen-specific. Rare TCR sequences dominated, though some public TCRs recurred in many donors.

The PCR made use of 60 Vbeta and 13 Jbeta primers. TCRdb keeps only in-frame clones here, not all; method: immunoSEQ multiplex PCR. The sample lists 130,000 or so clones, nearly 90% occurring once. This CDR3 has 17 amino acids. The germline V gene has CDR1 SGHVS and CDR2 FQNEAQ. Germline trimming cut 5 bases from V and 8 bases from J; bases unmatched to any gene: 14. This TCR came from a woman between 40 and 50 years old in good health and CMV-seronegative. The V and J genes are TRBV7-8 and TRBJ2-1; 11 bases are a match to TRBD2. The sequenced sample was PBMCs. The CDR3 protein is CASSLTGGTSGSHEQFF. CDR3 in DNA: TGTGCCAGCAGCCTAACGGGGGGTACTAGCGGGAGCCATGAGCAGTTCTTC. Full variable domain (remainder filled in from reference TRBV7-8 and TRBJ2-1): GAGVSQSPRYKVAKRGQDVALRCDPISGHVSLFWYQQALGQGPEFLTYFQNEAQLDKSGLPSDRFFAERPEGSVSTLKIQRTQQEDSAVYLCASSLTGGTSGSHEQFFGPGTRLTVL.